This TCR beta chain was found in a study of OX40 agonist ivuxolimab in advanced cancers. Study details: Aged about 23 to 80 with a mean of about 60 years, they were under 85% male. Partial responses occurred in Three dose-escalation patients, one with hepatocellular carcinoma and two with cutaneous melanoma. The study's findings and limits: Some patients without response likewise showed low normalized clonal expansion.

Assay: immunoSEQ multiplex PCR; the TCRdb copy retains only in-frame clones and omits some. The sample has tens of thousands of clones; about 82% are singletons. On this clone itself: What it binds is unknown.

The source material was CD4+ or CD8+ T cells sorted from blood, sampled in a trial of the OX40 agonist ivuxolimab. The sequence derives from an adult with an advanced solid tumor such as melanoma, head and neck, liver or kidney cancer.

Here the CDR3 reads CASSPLPTSGANVLTF. Written as DNA, the CDR3 is TGTGCCAGCAGTCCCCTGCCCACCTCTGGGGCCAACGTCCTGACTTTC. The chain combines TRBV6-4 with TRBJ2-6, with D unresolved. CDR1 and CDR2 (germline): MRHNA, SNTAGT. V was pared by 5 bases and J by 0 bases, with 11 bases between. The CDR3 has 16 residues.